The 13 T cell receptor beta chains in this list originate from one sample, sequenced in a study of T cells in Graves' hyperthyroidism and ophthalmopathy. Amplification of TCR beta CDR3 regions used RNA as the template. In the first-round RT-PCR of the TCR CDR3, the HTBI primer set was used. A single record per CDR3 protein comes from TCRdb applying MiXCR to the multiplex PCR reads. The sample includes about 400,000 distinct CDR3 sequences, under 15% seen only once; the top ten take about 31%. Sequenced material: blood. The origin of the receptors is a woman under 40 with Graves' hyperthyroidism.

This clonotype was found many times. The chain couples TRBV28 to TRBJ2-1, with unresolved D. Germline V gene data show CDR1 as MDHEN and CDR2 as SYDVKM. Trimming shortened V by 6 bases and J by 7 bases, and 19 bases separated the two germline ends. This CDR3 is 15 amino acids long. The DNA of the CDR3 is TGTGCCAGCAGCTCCTCCGGGCCCCGAAGGAATGAGCAGTTCTTC. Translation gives CASSSSGPRRNEQFF.

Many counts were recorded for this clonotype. CDR3 region: CASSLGAGGTYEQYF. CDR3 coding DNA: TGTGCCAGCAGTTTAGGGGCGGGAGGGACCTACGAGCAGTACTTC. The chain recombines TRBV12-3 or TRBV12-4 with TRBJ2-7; TRBD2 agrees at 9 bases. The CDR3 length is 15 residues. With 1 base clipped from V and 2 bases from J, the junction kept 3 bases outside the gene matches.

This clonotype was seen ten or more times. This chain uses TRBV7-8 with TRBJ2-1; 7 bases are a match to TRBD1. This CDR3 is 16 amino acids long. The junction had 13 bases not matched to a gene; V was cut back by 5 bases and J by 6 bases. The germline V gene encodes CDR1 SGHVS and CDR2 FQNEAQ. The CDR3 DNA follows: TGTGCCAGCAGCCCCTCGACAGGGCCCCTGGGCAATGAGCAGTTCTTC. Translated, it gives CASSPSTGPLGNEQFF.

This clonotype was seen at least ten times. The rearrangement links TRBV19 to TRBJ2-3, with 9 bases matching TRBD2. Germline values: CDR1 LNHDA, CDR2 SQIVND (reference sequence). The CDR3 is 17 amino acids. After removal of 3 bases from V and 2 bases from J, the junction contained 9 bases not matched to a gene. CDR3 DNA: TGTGCCAGTAGTATTCTGAGCAGCGGGAGGCCCACAGATACGCAGTATTTT. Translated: CASSILSSGRPTDTQYF.

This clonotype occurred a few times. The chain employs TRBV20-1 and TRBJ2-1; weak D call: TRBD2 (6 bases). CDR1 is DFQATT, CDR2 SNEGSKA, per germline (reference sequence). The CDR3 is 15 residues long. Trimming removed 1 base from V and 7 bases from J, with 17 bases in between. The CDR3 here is CSARGGDPDGNEQFF. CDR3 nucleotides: TGCAGTGCTAGAGGGGGGGACCCGGATGGAAATGAGCAGTTCTTC.

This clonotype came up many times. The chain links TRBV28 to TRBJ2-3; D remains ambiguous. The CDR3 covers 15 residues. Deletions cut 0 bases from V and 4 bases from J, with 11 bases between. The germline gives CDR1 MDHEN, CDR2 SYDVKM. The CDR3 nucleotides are TGTGCCAGCAGTTTATGGGGTTCGTTGGCAGATACGCAGTATTTT. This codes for CASSLWGSLADTQYF. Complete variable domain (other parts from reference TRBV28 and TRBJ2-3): DVKVTQSSRYLVKRTGEKVFLECVQDMDHENMFWYRQDPGLGLRLIYFSYDVKMKEKGDIPEGYSVSREKKERFSLILESASTNQTSMYLCASSLWGSLADTQYFGPGTRLTVL.

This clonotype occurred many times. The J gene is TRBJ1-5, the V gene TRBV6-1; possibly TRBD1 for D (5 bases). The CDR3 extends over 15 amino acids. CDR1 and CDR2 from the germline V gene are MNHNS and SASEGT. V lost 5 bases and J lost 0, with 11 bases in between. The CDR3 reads CASSSRDSSNQPQHF. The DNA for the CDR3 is TGTGCCAGCAGTTCAAGAGACAGTAGCAATCAGCCCCAGCATTTT.

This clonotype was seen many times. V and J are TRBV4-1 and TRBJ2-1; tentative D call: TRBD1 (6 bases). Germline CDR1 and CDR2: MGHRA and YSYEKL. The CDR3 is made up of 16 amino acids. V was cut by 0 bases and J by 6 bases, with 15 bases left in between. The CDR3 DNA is TGCGCCAGCAGCCAAGATAACAGGGTGGCTCTCAATGAGCAGTTCTTC. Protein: CASSQDNRVALNEQFF.

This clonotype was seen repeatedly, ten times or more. The CDR3 region has the DNA TGCAGCGTTGAAGTGGCAGCGGGAGAGACCCAGTACTTC. Translating gives CSVEVAAGETQYF. The gene calls are TRBV29-1 and TRBJ2-5; tentatively, D is TRBD2 (6 bases). Trimming took off 1 base at V and 4 bases at J, with 10 bases between the two ends. Germline values: CDR1 SQVTM, CDR2 ANQGSEA. CDR3 length equals 13 residues.

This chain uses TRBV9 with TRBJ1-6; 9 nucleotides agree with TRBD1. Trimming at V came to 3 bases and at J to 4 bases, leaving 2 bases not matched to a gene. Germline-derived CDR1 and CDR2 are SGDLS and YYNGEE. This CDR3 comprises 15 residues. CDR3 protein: CASSAGQGYNSPLHF. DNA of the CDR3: TGTGCCAGCAGCGCCGGACAGGGGTATAATTCACCCCTCCACTTT. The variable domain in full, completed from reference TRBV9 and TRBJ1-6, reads DSGVTQTPKHLITATGQRVTLRCSPRSGDLSVYWYQQSLDQGLQFLIQYYNGEERAKGNILERFSAQQFPDLHSELNLSSLELGDSALYFCASSAGQGYNSPLHFGNGTRLTVT.

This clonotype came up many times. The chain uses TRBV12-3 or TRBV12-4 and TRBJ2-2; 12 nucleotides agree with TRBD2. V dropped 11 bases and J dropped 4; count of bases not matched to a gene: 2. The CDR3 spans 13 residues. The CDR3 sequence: CAGTSGPTGELFF. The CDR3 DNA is TGTGCCGGGACTAGCGGGCCCACCGGGGAGCTGTTTTTT.

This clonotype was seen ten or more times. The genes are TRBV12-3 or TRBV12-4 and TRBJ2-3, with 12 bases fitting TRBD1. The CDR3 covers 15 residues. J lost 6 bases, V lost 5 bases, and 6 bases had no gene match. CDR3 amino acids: CASSPGTGGMDTQYF. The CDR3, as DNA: TGTGCCAGCAGTCCCGGGACAGGGGGCATGGATACGCAGTATTTT.

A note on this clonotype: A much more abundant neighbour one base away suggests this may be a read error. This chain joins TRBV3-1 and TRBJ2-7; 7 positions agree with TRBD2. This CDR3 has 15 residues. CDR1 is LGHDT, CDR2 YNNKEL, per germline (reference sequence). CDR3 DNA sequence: TGTGCCAGCAGCCAAGATGGGGGGGATTCCTGCGAGCAGTACTTC. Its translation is CASSQDGGDSCEQYF.